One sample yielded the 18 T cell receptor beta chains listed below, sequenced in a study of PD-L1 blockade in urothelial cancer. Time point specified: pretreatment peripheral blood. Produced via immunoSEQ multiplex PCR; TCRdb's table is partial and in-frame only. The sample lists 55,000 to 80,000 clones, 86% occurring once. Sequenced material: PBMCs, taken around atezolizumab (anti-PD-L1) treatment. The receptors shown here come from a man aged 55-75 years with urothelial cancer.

The CDR3, as DNA: TGTGCCAGCAGGACACAGGGGGCGACCGAAAAACTGTTTTTT. This codes for CASRTQGATEKLFF. The chain links TRBV28 to TRBJ1-4; TRBD1 agrees at 9 bases. Germline V gene lookup returns CDR1 MDHEN and CDR2 SYDVKM. The V gene end was trimmed by 6 bases and the J gene end by 8 bases; junction bases not matched to a gene: 7. This CDR3 spans 14 amino acids. Supplemented by reference TRBV28 and TRBJ1-4, the full variable domain reads DVKVTQSSRYLVKRTGEKVFLECVQDMDHENMFWYRQDPGLGLRLIYFSYDVKMKEKGDIPEGYSVSREKKERFSLILESASTNQTSMYLCASRTQGATEKLFFGSGTQLSVL.

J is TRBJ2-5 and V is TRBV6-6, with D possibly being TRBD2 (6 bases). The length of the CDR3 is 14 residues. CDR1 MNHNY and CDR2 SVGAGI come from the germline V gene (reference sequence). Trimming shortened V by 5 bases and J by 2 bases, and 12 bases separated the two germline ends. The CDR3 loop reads CASSKGRSQETQYF. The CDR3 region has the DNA TGTGCCAGCAGTAAGGGGAGGTCGCAAGAGACCCAGTACTTC.

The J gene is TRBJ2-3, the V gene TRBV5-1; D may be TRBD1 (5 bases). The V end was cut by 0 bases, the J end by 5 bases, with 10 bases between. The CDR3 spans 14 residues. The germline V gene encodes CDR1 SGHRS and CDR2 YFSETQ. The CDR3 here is CASSLGGHKDTQYF. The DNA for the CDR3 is TGCGCCAGCAGCTTGGGGGGCCATAAAGATACGCAGTATTTT.

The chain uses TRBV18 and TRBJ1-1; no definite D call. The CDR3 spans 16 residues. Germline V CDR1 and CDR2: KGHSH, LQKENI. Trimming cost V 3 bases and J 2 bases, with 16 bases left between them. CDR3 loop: CASSPLALRANTEAFF. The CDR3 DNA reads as TGTGCCAGCTCACCCCTCGCGCTCCGAGCCAACACTGAAGCTTTCTTT. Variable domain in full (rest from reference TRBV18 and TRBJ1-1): NAGVMQNPRHLVRRRGQEARLRCSPMKGHSHVYWYRQLPEEGLKFMVYLQKENIIDESGMPKERFSAEFPKEGPSILRIQQVVRGDSAAYFCASSPLALRANTEAFFGQGTRLTVV.

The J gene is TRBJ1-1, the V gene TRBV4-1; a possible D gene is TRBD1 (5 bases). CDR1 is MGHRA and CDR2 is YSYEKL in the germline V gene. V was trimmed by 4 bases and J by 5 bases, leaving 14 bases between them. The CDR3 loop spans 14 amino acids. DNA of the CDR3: TGCGCCAGCAGCCGCGGGACTGTGAGGACTGAAGCTTTCTTT. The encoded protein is CASSRGTVRTEAFF.

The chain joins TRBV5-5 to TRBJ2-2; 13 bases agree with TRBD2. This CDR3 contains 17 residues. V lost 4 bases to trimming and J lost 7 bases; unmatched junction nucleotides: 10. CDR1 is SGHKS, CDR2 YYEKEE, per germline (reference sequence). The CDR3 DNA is TGTGCCAGCAGCAGGACTAGCGGGGGCCCATTGGGCGGGGAGCTGTTTTTT. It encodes CASSRTSGGPLGGELFF.

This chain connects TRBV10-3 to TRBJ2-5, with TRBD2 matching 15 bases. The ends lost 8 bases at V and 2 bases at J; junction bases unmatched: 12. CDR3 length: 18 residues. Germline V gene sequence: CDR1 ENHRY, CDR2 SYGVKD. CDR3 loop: CAIPEGTSGGPGQETQYF. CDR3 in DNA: TGTGCCATCCCTGAAGGGACTAGCGGGGGGCCTGGTCAAGAGACCCAGTACTTC.

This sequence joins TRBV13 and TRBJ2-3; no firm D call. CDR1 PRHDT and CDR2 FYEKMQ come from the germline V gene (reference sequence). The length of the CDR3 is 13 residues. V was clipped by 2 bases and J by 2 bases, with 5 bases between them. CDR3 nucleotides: TGTGCCAGCAGCTTAAGAGTCACAGATACGCAGTATTTT. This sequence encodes CASSLRVTDTQYF.

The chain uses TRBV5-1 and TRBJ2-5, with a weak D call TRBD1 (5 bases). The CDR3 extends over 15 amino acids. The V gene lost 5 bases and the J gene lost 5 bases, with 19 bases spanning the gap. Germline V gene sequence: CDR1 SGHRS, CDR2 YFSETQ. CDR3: CASRPGSPPGETQYF. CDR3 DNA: TGCGCCAGCAGGCCAGGATCGCCTCCAGGGGAGACCCAGTACTTC.

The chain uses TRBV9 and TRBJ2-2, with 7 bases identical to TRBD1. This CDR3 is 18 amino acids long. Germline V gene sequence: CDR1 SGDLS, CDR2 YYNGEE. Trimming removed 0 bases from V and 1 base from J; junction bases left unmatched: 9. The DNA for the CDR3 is TGTGCCAGCAGCGTAGAACAGGGGCTAAGCGGGAACACCGGGGAGCTGTTTTTT. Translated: CASSVEQGLSGNTGELFF. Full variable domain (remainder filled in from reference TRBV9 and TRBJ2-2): DSGVTQTPKHLITATGQRVTLRCSPRSGDLSVYWYQQSLDQGLQFLIQYYNGEERAKGNILERFSAQQFPDLHSELNLSSLELGDSALYFCASSVEQGLSGNTGELFFGEGSRLTVL.

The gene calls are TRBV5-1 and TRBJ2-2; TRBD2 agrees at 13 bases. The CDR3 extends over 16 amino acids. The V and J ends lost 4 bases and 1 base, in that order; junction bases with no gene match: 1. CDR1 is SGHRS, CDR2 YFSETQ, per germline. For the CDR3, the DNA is TGCGCCAGCAGCCGACTAGCGGGGGGGAACACCGGGGAGCTGTTTTTT. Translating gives CASSRLAGGNTGELFF.

This chain's CDR3 is CASSRGYTEAFF. The DNA for the CDR3 is TGTGCCAGCAGCCGCGGGTACACTGAAGCTTTCTTT. The chain joins TRBV5-8 to TRBJ1-1; D uncertain. This CDR3 spans 12 amino acids. V lost 4 bases to trimming and J lost 3 bases, with 7 bases between them. Germline CDR1 and CDR2: SGHTS and YDEGEE. Full variable domain (outside the CDR3, taken from reference TRBV5-8 and TRBJ1-1): EAGVTQSPTHLIKTRGQQATLRCSPISGHTSVYWYQQALGLGLQFLLWYDEGEERNRGNFPPRFSGRQFPNYSSELNVNALELEDSALYLCASSRGYTEAFFGQGTRLTVV.

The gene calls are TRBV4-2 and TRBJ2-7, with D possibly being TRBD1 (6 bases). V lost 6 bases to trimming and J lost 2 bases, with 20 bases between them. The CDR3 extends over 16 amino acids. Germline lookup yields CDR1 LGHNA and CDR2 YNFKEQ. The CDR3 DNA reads TGTGCCAGCAGTCCACATTCGAGACAGGAAACCTACGAGCAGTACTTC. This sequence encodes CASSPHSRQETYEQYF.

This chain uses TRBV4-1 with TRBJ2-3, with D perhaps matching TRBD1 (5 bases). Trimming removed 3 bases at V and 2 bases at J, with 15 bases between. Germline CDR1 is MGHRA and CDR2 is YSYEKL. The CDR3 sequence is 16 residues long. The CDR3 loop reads CASSHSRAGNTDTQYF. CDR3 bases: TGCGCCAGCAGCCACTCCAGGGCTGGAAACACAGATACGCAGTATTTT.

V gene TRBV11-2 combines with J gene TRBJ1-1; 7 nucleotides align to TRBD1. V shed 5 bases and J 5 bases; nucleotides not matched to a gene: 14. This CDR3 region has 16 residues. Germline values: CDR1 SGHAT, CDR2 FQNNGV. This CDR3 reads CASSPRDSLMGTEAFF. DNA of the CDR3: TGTGCCAGCAGCCCACGGGACAGTTTGATGGGGACTGAAGCTTTCTTT.

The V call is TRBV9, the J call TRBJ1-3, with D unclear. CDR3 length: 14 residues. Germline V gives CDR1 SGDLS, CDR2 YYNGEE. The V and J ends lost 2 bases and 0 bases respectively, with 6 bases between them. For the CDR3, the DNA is TGTGCCAGCAGCGTCGCCGGCTCTGGAAACACCATATATTTT. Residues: CASSVAGSGNTIYF. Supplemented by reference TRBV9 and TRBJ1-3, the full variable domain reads DSGVTQTPKHLITATGQRVTLRCSPRSGDLSVYWYQQSLDQGLQFLIQYYNGEERAKGNILERFSAQQFPDLHSELNLSSLELGDSALYFCASSVAGSGNTIYFGEGSWLTVV.

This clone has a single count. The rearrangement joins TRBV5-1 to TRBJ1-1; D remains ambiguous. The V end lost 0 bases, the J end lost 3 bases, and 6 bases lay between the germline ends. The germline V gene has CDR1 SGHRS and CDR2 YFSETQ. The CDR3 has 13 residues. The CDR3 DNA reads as TGCGCCAGCAGCTTGGCCATAGACACTGAAGCTTTCTTT. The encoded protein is CASSLAIDTEAFF. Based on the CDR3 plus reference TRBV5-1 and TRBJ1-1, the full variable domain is KAGVTQTPRYLIKTRGQQVTLSCSPISGHRSVSWYQQTPGQGLQFLFEYFSETQRNKGNFPGRFSGRQFSNSRSEMNVSTLELGDSALYLCASSLAIDTEAFFGQGTRLTVV.

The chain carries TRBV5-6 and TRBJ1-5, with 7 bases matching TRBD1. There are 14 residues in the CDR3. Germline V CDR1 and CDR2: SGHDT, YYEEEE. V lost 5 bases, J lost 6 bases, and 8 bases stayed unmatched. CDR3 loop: CASSFTGEAQPQHF. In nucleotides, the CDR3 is TGTGCCAGCAGTTTTACAGGGGAGGCTCAGCCCCAGCATTTT.